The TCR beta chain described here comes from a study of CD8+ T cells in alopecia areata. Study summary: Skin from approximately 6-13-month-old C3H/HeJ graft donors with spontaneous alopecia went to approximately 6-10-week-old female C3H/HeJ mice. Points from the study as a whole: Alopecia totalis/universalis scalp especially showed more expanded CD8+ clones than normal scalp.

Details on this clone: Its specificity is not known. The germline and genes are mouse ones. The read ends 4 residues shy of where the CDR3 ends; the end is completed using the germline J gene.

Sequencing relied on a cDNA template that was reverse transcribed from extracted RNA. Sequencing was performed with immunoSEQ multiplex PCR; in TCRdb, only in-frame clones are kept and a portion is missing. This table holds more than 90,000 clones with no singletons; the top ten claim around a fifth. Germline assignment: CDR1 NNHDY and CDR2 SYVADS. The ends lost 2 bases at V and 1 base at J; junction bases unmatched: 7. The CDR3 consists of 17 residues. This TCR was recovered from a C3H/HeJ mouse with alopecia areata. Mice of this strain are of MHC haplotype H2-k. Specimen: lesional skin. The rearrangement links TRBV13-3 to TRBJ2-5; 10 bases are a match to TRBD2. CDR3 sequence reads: CASSDWGGAMDQDTQYF. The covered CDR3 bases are TGTGCCAGCAGTGACTGGGGGGGCGCGATGGACCAAGAC.